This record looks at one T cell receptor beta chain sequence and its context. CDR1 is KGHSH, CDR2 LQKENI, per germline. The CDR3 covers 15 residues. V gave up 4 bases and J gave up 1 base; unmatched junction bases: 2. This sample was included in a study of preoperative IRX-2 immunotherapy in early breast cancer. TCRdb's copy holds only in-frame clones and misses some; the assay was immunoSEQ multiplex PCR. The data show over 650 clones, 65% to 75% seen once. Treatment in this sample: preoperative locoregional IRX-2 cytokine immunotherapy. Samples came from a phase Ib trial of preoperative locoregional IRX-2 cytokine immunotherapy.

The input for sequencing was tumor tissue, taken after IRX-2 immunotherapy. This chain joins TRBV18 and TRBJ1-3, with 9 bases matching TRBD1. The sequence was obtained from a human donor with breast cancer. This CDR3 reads CASSQTGGSGNTIYF. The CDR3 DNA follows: TGTGCCAGCTCACAGACAGGGGGATCTGGAAACACCATATATTTT.